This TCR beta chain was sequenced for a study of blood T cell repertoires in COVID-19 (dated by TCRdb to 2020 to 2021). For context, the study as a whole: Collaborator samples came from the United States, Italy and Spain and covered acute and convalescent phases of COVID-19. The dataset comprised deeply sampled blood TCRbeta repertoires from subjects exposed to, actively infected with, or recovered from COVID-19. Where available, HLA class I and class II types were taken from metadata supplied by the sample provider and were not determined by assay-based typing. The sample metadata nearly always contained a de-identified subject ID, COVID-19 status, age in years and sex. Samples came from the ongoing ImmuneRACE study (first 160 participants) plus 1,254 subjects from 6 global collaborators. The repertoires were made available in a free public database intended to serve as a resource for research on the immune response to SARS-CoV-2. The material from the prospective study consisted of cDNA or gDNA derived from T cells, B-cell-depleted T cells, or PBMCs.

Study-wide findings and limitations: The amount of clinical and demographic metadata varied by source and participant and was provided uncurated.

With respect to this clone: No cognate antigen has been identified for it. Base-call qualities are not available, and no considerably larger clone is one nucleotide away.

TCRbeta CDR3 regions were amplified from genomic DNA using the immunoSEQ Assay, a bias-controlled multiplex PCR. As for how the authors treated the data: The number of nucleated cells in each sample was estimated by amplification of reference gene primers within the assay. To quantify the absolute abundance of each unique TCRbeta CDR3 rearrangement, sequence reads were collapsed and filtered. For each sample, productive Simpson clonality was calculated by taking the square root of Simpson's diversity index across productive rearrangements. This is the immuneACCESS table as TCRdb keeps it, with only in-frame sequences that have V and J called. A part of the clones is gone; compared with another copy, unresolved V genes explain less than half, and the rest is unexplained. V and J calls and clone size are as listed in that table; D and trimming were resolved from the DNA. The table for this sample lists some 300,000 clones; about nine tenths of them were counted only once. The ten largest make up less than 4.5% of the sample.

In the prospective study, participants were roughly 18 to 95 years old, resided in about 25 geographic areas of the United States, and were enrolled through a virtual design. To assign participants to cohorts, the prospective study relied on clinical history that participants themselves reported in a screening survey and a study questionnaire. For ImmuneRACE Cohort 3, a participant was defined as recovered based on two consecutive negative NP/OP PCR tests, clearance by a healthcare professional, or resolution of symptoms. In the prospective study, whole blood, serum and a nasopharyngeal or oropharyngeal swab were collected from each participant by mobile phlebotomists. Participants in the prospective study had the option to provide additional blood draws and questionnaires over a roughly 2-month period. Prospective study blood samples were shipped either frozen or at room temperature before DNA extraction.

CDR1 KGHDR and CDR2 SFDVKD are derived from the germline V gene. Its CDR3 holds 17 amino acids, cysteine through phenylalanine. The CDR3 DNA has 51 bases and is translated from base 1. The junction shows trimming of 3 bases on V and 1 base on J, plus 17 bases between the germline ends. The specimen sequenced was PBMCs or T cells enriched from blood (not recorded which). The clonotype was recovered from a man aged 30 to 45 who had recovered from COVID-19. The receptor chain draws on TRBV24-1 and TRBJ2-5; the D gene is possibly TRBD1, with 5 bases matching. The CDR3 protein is CATSDTPWVGAQETQYF. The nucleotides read TGTGCCACCAGTGATACGCCCTGGGTAGGGGCCCAAGAGACCCAGTACTTC.